This TCR beta chain was captured by sequencing in a study of human thymus T cells. Here immunoSEQ multiplex PCR was the method, and the copy in TCRdb shows in-frame clones only, minus some. The repertoire holds 54,000 or so clones, with around 94% as singletons. This clone was found once. The germline CDR1 and CDR2 sequences are SGHTA and FQGNSA. The trim removed 5 bases at V and 5 bases at J, leaving 11 bases unmatched. The CDR3 is 15 amino acids. This clonotype was sampled from a boy in the first two years of life with a congenital heart defect but otherwise immunologically healthy. The J gene is TRBJ2-7, the V gene TRBV7-2, with 8 bases aligning to TRBD2. Sequenced: blood. DNA of the CDR3: TGTGCCAGCAGCCCGTTTACTAGCGGCCGCGACGAGCAGTACTTC. Its protein product is CASSPFTSGRDEQYF.